This TCR beta chain was sequenced in a study of monozygotic twins with inflammatory bowel disease. Regarding the study as a whole: Immunosuppressive treatments were not uniform, and this may have added variability to patient repertoires.

CDR1 and CDR2 from the germline V gene are SGHTA and FQGNSA. The length of the CDR3 is 15 residues. A word on this clonotype: No antigen is known for it.

Reprocessing the 5' RACE reads, TCRdb reports a single entry for every CDR3 protein and omits DNA. This listing includes 95,000 to 110,000 distinct CDR3 sequences. The V and J genes are TRBV7-2 and TRBJ1-3. The sequence derives from a human donor with ulcerative colitis or Crohn's disease, or a healthy co-twin of an affected twin (not recorded which). The sample consisted of blood. CDR3 loop: CASSLFSGSGNTIYF.